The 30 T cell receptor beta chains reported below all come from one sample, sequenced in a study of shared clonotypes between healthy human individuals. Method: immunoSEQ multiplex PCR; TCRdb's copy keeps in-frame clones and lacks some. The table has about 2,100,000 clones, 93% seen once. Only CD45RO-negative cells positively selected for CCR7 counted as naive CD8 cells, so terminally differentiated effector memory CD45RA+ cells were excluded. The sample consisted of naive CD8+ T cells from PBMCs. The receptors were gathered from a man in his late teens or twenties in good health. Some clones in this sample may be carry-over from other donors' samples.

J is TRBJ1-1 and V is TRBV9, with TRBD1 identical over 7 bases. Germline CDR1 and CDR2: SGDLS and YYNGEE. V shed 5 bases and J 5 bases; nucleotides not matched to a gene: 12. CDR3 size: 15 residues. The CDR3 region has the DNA TGTGCCAGCAGGACAGGGAAGGGGTTAGATACTGAAGCTTTCTTT. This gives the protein CASRTGKGLDTEAFF.

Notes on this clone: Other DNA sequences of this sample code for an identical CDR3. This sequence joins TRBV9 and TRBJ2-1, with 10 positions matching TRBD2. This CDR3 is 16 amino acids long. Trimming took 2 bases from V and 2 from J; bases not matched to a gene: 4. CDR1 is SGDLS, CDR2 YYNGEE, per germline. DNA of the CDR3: TGTGCCAGCAGCGTGGGAGGACTAGCGGCCTACAATGAGCAGTTCTTC. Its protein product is CASSVGGLAAYNEQFF. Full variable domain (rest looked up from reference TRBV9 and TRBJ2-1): DSGVTQTPKHLITATGQRVTLRCSPRSGDLSVYWYQQSLDQGLQFLIQYYNGEERAKGNILERFSAQQFPDLHSELNLSSLELGDSALYFCASSVGGLAAYNEQFFGPGTRLTVL.

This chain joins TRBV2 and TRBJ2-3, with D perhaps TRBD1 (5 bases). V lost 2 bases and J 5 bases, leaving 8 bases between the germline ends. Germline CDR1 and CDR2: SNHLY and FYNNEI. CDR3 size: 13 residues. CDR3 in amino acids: CASSESQGDTQYF. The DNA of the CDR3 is TGTGCCAGCAGTGAATCCCAGGGAGATACGCAGTATTTT.

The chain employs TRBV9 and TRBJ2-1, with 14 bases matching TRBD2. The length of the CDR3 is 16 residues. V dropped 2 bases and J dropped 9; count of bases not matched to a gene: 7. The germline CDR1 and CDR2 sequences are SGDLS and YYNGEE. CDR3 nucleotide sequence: TGTGCCAGCAGCGTGGCTGGGACTAGCGGGAGCAGTGAGCAGTTCTTC. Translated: CASSVAGTSGSSEQFF.

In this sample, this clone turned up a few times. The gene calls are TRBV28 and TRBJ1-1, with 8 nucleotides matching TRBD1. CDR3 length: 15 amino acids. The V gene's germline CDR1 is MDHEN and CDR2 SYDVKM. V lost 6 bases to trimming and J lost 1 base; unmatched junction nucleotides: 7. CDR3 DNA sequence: TGTGCCAGCAGCAACCCCGGACAGGGGAACACTGAAGCTTTCTTT. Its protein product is CASSNPGQGNTEAFF.

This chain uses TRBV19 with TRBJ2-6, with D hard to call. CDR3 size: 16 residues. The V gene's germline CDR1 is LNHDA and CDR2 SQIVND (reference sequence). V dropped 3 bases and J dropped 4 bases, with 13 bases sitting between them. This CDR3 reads CASSMTDSEGANVLTF. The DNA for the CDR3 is TGTGCCAGTAGTATGACGGATTCCGAGGGGGCCAACGTCCTGACTTTC.

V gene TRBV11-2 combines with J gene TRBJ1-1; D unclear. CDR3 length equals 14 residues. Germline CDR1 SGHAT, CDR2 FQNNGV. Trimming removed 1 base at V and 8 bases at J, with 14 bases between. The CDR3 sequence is CASSLGPGSREAFF. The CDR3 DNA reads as TGTGCCAGCAGCTTAGGGCCGGGCTCCCGCGAAGCTTTCTTT.

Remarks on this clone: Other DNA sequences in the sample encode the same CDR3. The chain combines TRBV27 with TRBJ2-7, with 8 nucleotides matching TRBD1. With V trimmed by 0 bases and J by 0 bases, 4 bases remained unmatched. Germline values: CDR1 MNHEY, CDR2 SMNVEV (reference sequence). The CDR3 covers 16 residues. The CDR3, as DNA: TGTGCCAGCAGTTTATCGGGGACAGGTTCCTCCTACGAGCAGTACTTC. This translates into CASSLSGTGSSYEQYF.

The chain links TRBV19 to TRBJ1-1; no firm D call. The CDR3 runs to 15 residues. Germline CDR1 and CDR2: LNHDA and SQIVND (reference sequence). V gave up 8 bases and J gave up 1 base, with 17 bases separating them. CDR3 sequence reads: CASSPGRRSNTEAFF. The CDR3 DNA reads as TGTGCCAGTTCCCCGGGTCGCAGATCGAACACTGAAGCTTTCTTT.

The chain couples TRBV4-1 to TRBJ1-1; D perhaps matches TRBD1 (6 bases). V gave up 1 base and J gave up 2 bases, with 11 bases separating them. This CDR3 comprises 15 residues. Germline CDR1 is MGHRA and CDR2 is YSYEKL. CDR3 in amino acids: CASSQAGHLNTEAFF. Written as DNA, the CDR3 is TGCGCCAGCAGCCAAGCGGGACATTTAAACACTGAAGCTTTCTTT.

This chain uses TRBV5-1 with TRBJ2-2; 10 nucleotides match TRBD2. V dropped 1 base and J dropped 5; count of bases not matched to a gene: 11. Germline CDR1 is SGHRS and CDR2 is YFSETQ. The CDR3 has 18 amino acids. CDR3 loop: CASSLRLAGIKGTGELFF. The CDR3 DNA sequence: TGCGCCAGCAGCTTGAGACTAGCGGGTATCAAGGGAACCGGGGAGCTGTTTTTT. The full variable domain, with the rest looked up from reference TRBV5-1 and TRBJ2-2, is KAGVTQTPRYLIKTRGQQVTLSCSPISGHRSVSWYQQTPGQGLQFLFEYFSETQRNKGNFPGRFSGRQFSNSRSEMNVSTLELGDSALYLCASSLRLAGIKGTGELFFGEGSRLTVL.

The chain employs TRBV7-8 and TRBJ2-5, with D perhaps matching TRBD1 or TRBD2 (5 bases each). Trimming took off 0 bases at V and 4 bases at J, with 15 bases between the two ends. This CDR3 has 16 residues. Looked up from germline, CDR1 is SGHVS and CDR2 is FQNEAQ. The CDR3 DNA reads TGTGCCAGCAGCTTAGCGCTAATCGGGACCTTAGAGACCCAGTACTTC. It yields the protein CASSLALIGTLETQYF.

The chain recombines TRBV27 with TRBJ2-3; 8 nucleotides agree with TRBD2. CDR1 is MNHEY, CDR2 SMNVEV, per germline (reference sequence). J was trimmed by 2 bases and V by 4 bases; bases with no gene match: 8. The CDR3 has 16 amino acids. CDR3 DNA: TGTGCCAGCAGTTCATCAGCGGGAGAGGTCACAGATACGCAGTATTTT. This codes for CASSSSAGEVTDTQYF.

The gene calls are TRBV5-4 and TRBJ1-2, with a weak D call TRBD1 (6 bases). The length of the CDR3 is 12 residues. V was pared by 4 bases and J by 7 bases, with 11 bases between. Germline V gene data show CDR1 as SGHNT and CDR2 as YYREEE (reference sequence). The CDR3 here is CASSGGRPGYTF. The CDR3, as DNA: TGTGCCAGCAGCGGGGGCCGGCCTGGCTACACCTTC.

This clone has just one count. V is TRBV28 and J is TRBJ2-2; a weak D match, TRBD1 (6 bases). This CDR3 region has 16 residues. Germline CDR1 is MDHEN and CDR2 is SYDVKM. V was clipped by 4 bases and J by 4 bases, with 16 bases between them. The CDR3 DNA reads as TGTGCCAGCAGTTCCCCACAGGGATTTGGCACCGGGGAGCTGTTTTTT. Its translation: CASSSPQGFGTGELFF.

In nucleotides, the CDR3 is TGTGCCACCAGCCCCTTGGCGGGGGGCGGGGAGCTGTTTTTT. Amino acid sequence: CATSPLAGGGELFF. This chain joins TRBV15 and TRBJ2-2, with 8 bases that match TRBD2. This CDR3 spans 14 amino acids. Germline assignment: CDR1 LNHNV and CDR2 YYDKDF (reference sequence). With 5 bases clipped from V and 7 bases from J, the junction kept 6 bases outside the gene matches.

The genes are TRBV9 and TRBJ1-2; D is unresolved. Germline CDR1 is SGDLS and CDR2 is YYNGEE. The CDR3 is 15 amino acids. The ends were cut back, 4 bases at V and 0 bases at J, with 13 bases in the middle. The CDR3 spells CASSLFLGSNYGYTF. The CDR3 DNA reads TGTGCCAGCAGCCTTTTTTTGGGGTCTAACTATGGCTACACCTTC.

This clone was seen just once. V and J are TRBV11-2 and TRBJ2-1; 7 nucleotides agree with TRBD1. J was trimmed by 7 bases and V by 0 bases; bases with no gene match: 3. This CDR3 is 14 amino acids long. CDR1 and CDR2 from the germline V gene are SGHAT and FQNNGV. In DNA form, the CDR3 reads TGTGCCAGCAGCTTAGATGGGACAGTTAATGAGCAGTTCTTC. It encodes CASSLDGTVNEQFF.

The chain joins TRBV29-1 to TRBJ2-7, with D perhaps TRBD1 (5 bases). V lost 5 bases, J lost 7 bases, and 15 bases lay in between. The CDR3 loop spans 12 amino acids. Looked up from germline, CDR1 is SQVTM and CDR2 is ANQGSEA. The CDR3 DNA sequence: TGCAGCGTTTTTGAAGGGGCAGGGGAGCAGTACTTC. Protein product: CSVFEGAGEQYF.

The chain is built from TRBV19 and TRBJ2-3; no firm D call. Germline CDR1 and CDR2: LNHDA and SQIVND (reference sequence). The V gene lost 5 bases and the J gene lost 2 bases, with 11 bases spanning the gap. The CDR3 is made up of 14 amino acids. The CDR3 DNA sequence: TGTGCCAGTAGTCCCTCCGATGTCACAGATACGCAGTATTTT. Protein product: CASSPSDVTDTQYF.

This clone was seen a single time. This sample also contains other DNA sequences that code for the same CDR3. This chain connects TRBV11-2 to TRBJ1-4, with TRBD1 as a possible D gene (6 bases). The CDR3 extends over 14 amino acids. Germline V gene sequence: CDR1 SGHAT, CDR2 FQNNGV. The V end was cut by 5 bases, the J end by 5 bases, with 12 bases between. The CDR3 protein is CASSLGGPNEKLFF. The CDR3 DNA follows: TGTGCCAGCAGCCTTGGGGGGCCCAATGAAAAACTGTTTTTT.

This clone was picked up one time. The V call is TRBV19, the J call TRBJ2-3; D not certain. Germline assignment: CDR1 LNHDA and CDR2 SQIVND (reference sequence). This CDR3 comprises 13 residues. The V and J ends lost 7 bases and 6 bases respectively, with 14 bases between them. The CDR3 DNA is TGTGCCAGTATCGACCCCTTTGGGGATACGCAGTATTTT. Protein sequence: CASIDPFGDTQYF.

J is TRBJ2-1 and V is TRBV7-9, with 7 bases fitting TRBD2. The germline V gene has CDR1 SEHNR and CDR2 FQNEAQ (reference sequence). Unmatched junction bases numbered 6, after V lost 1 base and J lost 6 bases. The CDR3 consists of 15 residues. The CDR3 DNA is TGTGCCAGCAGCTTAGTTCTATCTAGCGGCAATGAGCAGTTCTTC. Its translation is CASSLVLSSGNEQFF. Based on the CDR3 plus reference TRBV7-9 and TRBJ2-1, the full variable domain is DTGVSQNPRHKITKRGQNVTFRCDPISEHNRLYWYRQTLGQGPEFLTYFQNEAQLEKSRLLSDRFSAERPKGSFSTLEIQRTEQGDSAMYLCASSLVLSSGNEQFFGPGTRLTVL.

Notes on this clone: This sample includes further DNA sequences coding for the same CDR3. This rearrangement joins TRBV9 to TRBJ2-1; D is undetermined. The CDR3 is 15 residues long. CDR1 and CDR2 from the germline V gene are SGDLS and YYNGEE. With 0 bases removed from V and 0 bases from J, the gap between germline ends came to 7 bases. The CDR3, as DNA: TGTGCCAGCAGCGTAGCTCCTAGCTCCTACAATGAGCAGTTCTTC. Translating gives CASSVAPSSYNEQFF.

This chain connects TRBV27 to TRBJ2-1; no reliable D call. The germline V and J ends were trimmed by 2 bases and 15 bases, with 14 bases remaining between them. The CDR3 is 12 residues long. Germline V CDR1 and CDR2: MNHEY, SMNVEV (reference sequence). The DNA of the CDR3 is TGTGCCAGCAGTTTACTAAAAAATGAGTTGTTCTTC. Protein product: CASSLLKNELFF.

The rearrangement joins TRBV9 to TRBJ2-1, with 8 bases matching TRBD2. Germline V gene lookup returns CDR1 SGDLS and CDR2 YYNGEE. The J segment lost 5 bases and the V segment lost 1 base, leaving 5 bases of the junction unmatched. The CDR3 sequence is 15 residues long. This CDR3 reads CASSVSGGPNNEQFF. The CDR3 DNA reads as TGTGCCAGCAGCGTATCGGGAGGGCCTAACAATGAGCAGTTCTTC.

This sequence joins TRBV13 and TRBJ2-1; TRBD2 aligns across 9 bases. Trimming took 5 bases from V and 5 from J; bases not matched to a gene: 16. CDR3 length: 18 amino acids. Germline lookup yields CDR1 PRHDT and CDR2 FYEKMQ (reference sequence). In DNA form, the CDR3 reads TGTGCCAGCAGCGGTTCTAGAGTAGCGGGAGCAACCCACAATGAGCAGTTCTTC. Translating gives CASSGSRVAGATHNEQFF. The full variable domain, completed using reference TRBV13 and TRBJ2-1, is AAGVIQSPRHLIKEKRETATLKCYPIPRHDTVYWYQQGPGQDPQFLISFYEKMQSDKGSIPDRFSAQQFSDYHSELNMSSLELGDSALYFCASSGSRVAGATHNEQFFGPGTRLTVL.

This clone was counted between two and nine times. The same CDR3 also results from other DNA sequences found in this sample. DNA of the CDR3: TGTGCCAGCAGTTTGGGGGTATCCGGAAACACCATATATTTT. Its protein product is CASSLGVSGNTIYF. The V call is TRBV28, the J call TRBJ1-3, with D possibly matching TRBD1 (5 bases). The germline V and J ends were trimmed by 3 bases and 4 bases, with 10 bases remaining between them. The CDR3 has 14 residues. CDR1 and CDR2 from the germline V gene are MDHEN and SYDVKM.

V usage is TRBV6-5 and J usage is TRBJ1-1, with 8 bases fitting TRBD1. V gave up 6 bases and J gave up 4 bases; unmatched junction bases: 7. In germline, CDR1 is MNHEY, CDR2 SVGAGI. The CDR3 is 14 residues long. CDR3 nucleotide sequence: TGTGCCAGCAGACATCTTGGACAGGGCACTGAAGCTTTCTTT. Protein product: CASRHLGQGTEAFF.

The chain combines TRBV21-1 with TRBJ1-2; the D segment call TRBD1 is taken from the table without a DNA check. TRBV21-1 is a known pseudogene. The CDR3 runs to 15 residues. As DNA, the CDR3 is TGTGCCAGCAGCACATGGGACAACACCAACTATGGCTACACCTTC. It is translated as CASSTWDNTNYGYTF.